The sequence of this TCR beta chain was determined in a study of identical twins (dated by TCRdb to between 2015 and 2016). Broadly, across the study: To test whether fetal clonotypes persist, the study used deep sequencing on TCR alpha and beta repertoires from monozygotic twins, unrelated adults of various ages, and cord blood. Replicate twin experiments were performed at different times using different library preparation protocols to rule out contamination. Overall results and qualifications from the work: In beta out-of-frame sequences, excess twin sharing was weaker, because having fewer shared sequences lowered the signal-to-noise ratio. Because the same donors could not be followed over many years, conclusions were based on cross-sectional statistical analysis. Fewer insertions were carried by abundant cord blood beta clonotypes; a weaker similar trend was observed in young adult naive repertoires, while no such trend was observed in memory repertoires. In monozygotic twins, out-of-frame TCR alpha sharing was systematically underestimated by recombination models, although the models agreed with sharing between unrelated individuals. Zero-insertion analyses could be partly confounded by invariant T cells such as MAIT and iNKT, although diverse VJ usage argued against such confounding for most clonotypes. Out-of-frame TCR alpha sequences shared between twins showed an excess of low generation-probability sequences compared with coincidental sharing between unrelated individuals.

At the junction V is shortened by 8 bases and J by 6 bases, with 13 bases in between. Reading the germline V gene gives CDR1 SNHLY and CDR2 FYNNEI. From the cysteine up to the phenylalanine, the CDR3 has a length of 13 residues. CDR3 DNA is the only sequence kept; it has 39 bases, read in frame from the first base. Only healthy Caucasian donors were included. Using Miltenyi CD45RO+ enrichment and human naive T-cell isolation kits, memory (CD45RO+) and naive T cells were isolated from PBMC. The library was generated by 5' RACE. Sequencer: Illumina HiSeq 2000. A universal primer binding site was added through template switching, and the final cDNA carried a unique molecular identifier so that TCR cDNA molecules could be counted accurately. Specific primers in the conserved constant-segment region were used to synthesize first-strand cDNA for TCR alpha and beta chains. To control for contamination, every cDNA library carried two barcodes: a SMART-Mk sample barcode plus Illumina barcodes. TruSeq adapter sequences along with Illumina sample barcodes were introduced in two successive PCR steps. The Illumina HiSeq platform was used with custom primers to sequence TCR alpha and beta cDNA libraries. Under the source paper's analysis protocol: MiGEC was used to process raw reads and extract unique molecular identifiers, and MiXCR was used to find CDR3 positions. Recombination models were inferred per individual with the repgenHMM and IGoR tools using an EM algorithm. Shared clonotype analysis was performed with the tcR package in R, normalizing sharing by the product of cloneset sizes. Out-of-frame nonproductive sequences were analyzed to study raw recombination free of thymic and clonal selection effects. TCRdb passed the public sequencing reads through fastp at Q25 and MiXCR, retaining productive beta sequences. A single entry per CDR3 protein holds the most common genes and DNA from its merged rows. The V and J calls shown here were made by TCRdb, not taken from the authors' results. This sample has 200,000 to 250,000 distinct CDR3 sequences in its table, and more than 13% of those were observed once. The ten largest clones represent 7% to 9.5% of the sample.

This clonotype was found a few times. The specificity of this receptor is unknown. The sample holds no much larger clone one base away, and base qualities are not on file. The chain employs TRBV2 and TRBJ2-2; the D gene could be TRBD1 or TRBD2, each one agreeing over 5 bases. The sample comprised memory (CD45RO+) T cells sorted from blood. This sample's cell subset or site label indicates: CD45RO+ enriched T cells. The receptor comes from a young woman in good health. The DNA reads TGTGCCAGCGAGATCCAGGGAGCCGGGGAGCTGTTTTTT. It translates as CASEIQGAGELFF.